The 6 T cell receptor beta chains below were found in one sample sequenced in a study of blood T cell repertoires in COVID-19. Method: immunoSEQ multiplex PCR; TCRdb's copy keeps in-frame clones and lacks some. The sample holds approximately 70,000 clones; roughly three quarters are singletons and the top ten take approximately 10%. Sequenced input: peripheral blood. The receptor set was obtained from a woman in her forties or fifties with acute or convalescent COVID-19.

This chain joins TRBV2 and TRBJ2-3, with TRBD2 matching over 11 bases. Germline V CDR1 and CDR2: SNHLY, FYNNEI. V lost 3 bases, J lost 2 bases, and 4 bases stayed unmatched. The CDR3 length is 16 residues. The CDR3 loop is CASSDPSGGPTDTQYF. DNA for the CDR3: TGTGCCAGCAGTGACCCTAGCGGGGGGCCCACAGATACGCAGTATTTT.

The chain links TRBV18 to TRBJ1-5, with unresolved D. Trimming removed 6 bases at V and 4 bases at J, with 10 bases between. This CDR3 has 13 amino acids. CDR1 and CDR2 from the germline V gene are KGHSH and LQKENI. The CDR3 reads CASSPGGNQPQHF. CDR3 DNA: TGTGCCAGCTCCCCGGGTGGGAATCAGCCCCAGCATTTT.

Here the CDR3 reads CASSLTSGTSYEQYF. As DNA, the CDR3 is TGTGCCAGCTCACTGACTAGCGGGACTTCCTACGAGCAGTACTTC. The rearrangement links TRBV18 to TRBJ2-7; 11 bases align to TRBD2. V lost 4 bases and J lost 1; bases outside the gene matches: 3. CDR1 is KGHSH, CDR2 LQKENI, per germline. The CDR3 runs to 15 residues.

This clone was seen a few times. CDR3: CASSTKTGGVDTEAFF. DNA of the CDR3: TGTGCCAGTAGTACAAAGACAGGGGGCGTCGACACTGAAGCTTTCTTT. The J gene is TRBJ1-1, the V gene TRBV19, with 10 bases fitting TRBD1. This CDR3 is 16 amino acids long. CDR1 is LNHDA, CDR2 SQIVND, per germline (reference sequence). J gave up 3 bases and V 4 bases, and 8 bases lay outside the gene matches.

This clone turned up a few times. This chain's CDR3 is CASSEVGGLGSYNEQFF. In DNA, the CDR3 is TGTGCCAGCAGTGAAGTCGGGGGGTTGGGTTCCTACAATGAGCAGTTCTTC. This chain uses TRBV6-1 with TRBJ2-1; 7 bases align to TRBD2. V lost 1 base, J lost 1 base, and 7 bases stayed unmatched. Per the germline V gene, CDR1 is MNHNS and CDR2 is SASEGT. The CDR3 has 17 residues.

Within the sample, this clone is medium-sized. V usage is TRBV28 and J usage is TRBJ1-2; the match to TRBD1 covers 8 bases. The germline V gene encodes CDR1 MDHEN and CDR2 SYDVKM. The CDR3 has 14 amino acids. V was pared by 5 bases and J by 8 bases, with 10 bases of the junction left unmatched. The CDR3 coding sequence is TGTGCCAGCAGTAGGGACAGGACTAGAGAAGGCTACACCTTC. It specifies CASSRDRTREGYTF.